The entry below describes one T cell receptor beta chain. The sample comes from a study of blood T cell repertoires in COVID-19. Sequencing was performed with immunoSEQ multiplex PCR; in TCRdb, only in-frame clones are kept and a portion is missing. The sample has about 68,000 clones; nearly 80% are singletons. After removal of 8 bases from V and 9 bases from J, the junction contained 3 bases not matched to a gene. This CDR3 region has 13 residues. Germline assignment: CDR1 LNHNV and CDR2 YYDKDF (reference sequence). Specimen: peripheral blood. The TCR comes from a human donor in a cohort sampled during active COVID-19. This chain connects TRBV15 to TRBJ1-6; TRBD1 aligns across 11 bases. CDR3 loop: CATQGQGASPLHF. In nucleotides, the CDR3 is TGTGCCACCCAAGGACAGGGGGCTTCACCCCTCCACTTT.